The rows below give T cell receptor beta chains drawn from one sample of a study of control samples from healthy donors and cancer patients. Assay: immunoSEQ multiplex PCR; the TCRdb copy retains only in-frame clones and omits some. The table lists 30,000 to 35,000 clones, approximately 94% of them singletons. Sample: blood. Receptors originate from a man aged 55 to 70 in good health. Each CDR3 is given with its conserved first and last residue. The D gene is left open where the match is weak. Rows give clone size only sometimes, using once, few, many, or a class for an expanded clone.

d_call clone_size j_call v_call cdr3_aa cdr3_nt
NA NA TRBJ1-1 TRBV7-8 CASSLEFPTSGSNTEAFF TGTGCCAGCAGCTTAGAGTTCCCGACATCGGGTTCAAACACTGAAGCTTTCTTT
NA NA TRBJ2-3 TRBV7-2 CASSLGTDTQYF TGTGCCAGCAGCTTAGGCACAGATACGCAGTATTTT
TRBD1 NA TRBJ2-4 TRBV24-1 CATSVTGESQYF TGTGCCACCAGTGTTACAGGGGAGAGTCAGTACTTC
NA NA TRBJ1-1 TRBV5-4 CASSLGGGALLSEAFF TGTGCCAGCAGCTTGGGGGGGGGCGCGTTGTTGTCTGAAGCTTTCTTT
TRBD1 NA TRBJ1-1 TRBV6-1 CASSGRQGYGNTEAFF TGTGCCAGCAGTGGCAGACAGGGTTACGGGAACACTGAAGCTTTCTTT
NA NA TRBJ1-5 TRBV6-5 CASSADGYSNQPQHF TGTGCCAGCAGCGCCGACGGATATAGCAATCAGCCCCAGCATTTT
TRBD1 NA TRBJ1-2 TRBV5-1 CASSPSQGAYGYTF TGCGCCAGCAGCCCGAGTCAGGGGGCCTATGGCTACACCTTC
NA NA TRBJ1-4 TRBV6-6 CASSYSIGVIGEKLFF TGTGCCAGCAGTTACTCAATAGGGGTGATCGGAGAAAAACTGTTTTTT
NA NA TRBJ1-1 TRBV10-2 CASNGGNTEAFF TGCGCCAGCAATGGGGGGAACACTGAAGCTTTCTTT
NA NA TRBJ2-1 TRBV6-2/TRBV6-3 CASSYINEQFF TGTGCCAGCAGTTACATAAATGAGCAGTTCTTC
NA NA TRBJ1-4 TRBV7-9 CASSPAGGATNEKLFF TGTGCCAGCAGCCCGGCGGGGGGCGCAACTAATGAAAAACTGTTTTTT
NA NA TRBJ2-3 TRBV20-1 CSASADTQYF TGCAGTGCTAGCGCAGATACGCAGTATTTT
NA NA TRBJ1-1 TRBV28 CASSLWAGGANTEAFF TGTGCCAGCAGTTTATGGGCCGGTGGGGCGAACACTGAAGCTTTCTTT
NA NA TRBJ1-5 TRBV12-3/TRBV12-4 CASRRGIQPQHF TGTGCCAGCAGGCGGGGCATTCAGCCCCAGCATTTT
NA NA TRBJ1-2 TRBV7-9 CASSSLAAELNYGYTF TGTGCCAGCAGCTCACTTGCGGCAGAGTTAAACTATGGCTACACCTTC
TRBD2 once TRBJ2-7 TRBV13 CASSLGGGAGEQYF TGTGCCAGCAGCTTAGGCGGGGGGGCCGGCGAGCAGTACTTC
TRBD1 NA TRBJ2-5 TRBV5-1 CASSSGTGGYQETQYF TGCGCCAGCAGCTCCGGGACAGGGGGCTATCAAGAGACCCAGTACTTC
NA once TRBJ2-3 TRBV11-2 CASSLSVGANRDTQYF TGTGCCAGCAGCTTGTCGGTGGGGGCCAACCGGGATACGCAGTATTTT
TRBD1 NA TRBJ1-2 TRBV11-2 CASSFPDRGNYGYTF TGTGCCAGCAGCTTCCCCGACAGGGGGAACTATGGCTACACCTTC
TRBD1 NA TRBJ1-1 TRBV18 CASSHSGQANTEAFF TGTGCCAGCTCACACTCGGGACAGGCGAACACTGAAGCTTTCTTT
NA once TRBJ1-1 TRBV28 CASSLNLRAEAFF TGTGCCAGCAGTTTAAATCTCAGGGCTGAAGCTTTCTTT
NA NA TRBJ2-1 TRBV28 CASSSGSYNEQFF TGTGCCAGCAGTTCGGGCTCCTACAATGAGCAGTTCTTC
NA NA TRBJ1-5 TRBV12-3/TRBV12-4 CASSFKGSQPQHF TGTGCCAGCAGTTTTAAAGGGTCTCAGCCCCAGCATTTT
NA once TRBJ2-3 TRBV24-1 CATSDSGPVSDTQYF TGTGCCACCAGTGATTCAGGGCCAGTTTCAGATACGCAGTATTTT
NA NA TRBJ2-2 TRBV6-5 CASSYSNQVSAGELFF TGTGCCAGCAGTTACTCGAATCAAGTGAGCGCCGGGGAGCTGTTTTTT
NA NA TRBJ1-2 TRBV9 CASSDTQGSRGYTF TGTGCCAGCAGCGATACACAGGGTTCGAGAGGCTACACCTTC
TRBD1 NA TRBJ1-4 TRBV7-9 CASSLRQGLNEKLFF TGTGCCAGCAGCCTACGACAGGGACTAAATGAAAAACTGTTTTTT
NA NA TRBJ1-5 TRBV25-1 CASSEGNQPQHF TGTGCCAGCAGTGAAGGAAATCAGCCCCAGCATTTT
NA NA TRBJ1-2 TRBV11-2 CASSAGPFYGYTF TGTGCCAGCAGTGCAGGGCCCTTCTATGGCTACACCTTC
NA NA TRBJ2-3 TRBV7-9 CASSLGTVPSTDTQYF TGTGCCAGCAGCTTAGGAACAGTACCTAGCACAGATACGCAGTATTTT
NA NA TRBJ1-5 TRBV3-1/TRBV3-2 CASSQERQPQHF TGTGCCAGCAGCCAAGAGCGGCAGCCCCAGCATTTT
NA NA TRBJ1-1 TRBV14 CASSPWSGLNTEAFF TGTGCCAGCAGCCCCTGGAGTGGGCTGAACACTGAAGCTTTCTTT
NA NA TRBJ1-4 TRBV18 CASSAGADEKLFF TGTGCCAGCTCCGCGGGGGCGGATGAAAAACTGTTTTTT
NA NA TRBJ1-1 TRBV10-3 CAISESPNEAFF TGTGCCATCAGTGAGTCCCCAAACGAAGCTTTCTTT
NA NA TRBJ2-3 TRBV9 CASGGMGIDTQYF TGTGCCAGCGGAGGGATGGGGATAGATACGCAGTATTTT